These 8 T cell receptor beta chains originate from one sample sequenced in a study of T-cell reconstitution after alpha-beta-depleted transplantation in children. During its preparation, the TCRbeta library received unique molecular identifiers. One entry per CDR3 protein results from TCRdb running MiXCR on the PCR reads. This sample has around 270,000 distinct CDR3 sequences, with over 9% found just once. This specimen consisted of PBMCs, obtained before TCRalphabeta/CD19-depleted stem cell transplant. Every receptor here comes from a boy under two years old with acute myeloid leukemia, due to receive a stem cell transplant.

Concerning this clonotype: A much larger clonotype is one base distant, so this may be a read error. The final CDR3 position lacks the conserved phenylalanine or tryptophan, pointing to a likely read error. Because the CDR3's place on the DNA is in doubt, the DNA is left out and the CDR3 is given as listed by TCRdb. The V call is TRBV21-1, the J call TRBJ2-7; the tabulated D call, TRBD1, remains unverified against the DNA. TRBV21-1 is a known pseudogene. The CDR3 comprises 14 residues, both ends counted. This chain's CDR3 is CASTKGVISYEQYL.

This clonotype was detected many times. This chain links TRBV7-2 with TRBJ2-3; D may be TRBD1 or TRBD2 (7 bases each). This CDR3 contains 14 residues. Germline-derived CDR1 and CDR2 are SGHTA and FQGNSA. Trimming took 0 bases from V and 6 from J, leaving 10 bases between them. The CDR3 is CASSLARGGDTQYF. The CDR3 bases are TGTGCCAGCAGCTTAGCCAGGGGGGGGGATACGCAGTATTTT.

In this sample, this clonotype turned up many times. The V and J genes are TRBV20-1 and TRBJ2-1; 7 positions agree with TRBD2. Germline CDR1 is DFQATT and CDR2 is SNEGSKA (reference sequence). The CDR3 is 14 amino acids. J lost 8 bases, V lost 3 bases, and 10 bases had no gene match. The CDR3 sequence: CSASGGRAVDEQFF. The DNA of the CDR3 is TGCAGTGCTAGTGGAGGGAGGGCCGTAGATGAGCAGTTCTTC.

This sequence joins TRBV5-4 and TRBJ2-7; D may correspond to TRBD1 or TRBD2 (5 bases each). The CDR3 spans 15 residues. The ends were cut back, 0 bases at V and 5 bases at J, with 15 bases in the middle. Germline V gives CDR1 SGHNT, CDR2 YYREEE (reference sequence). CDR3 in amino acids: CASSLGRERAHEQYF. CDR3 DNA sequence: TGTGCCAGCAGCTTGGGCAGGGAGCGCGCCCACGAGCAGTACTTC.

The rearrangement uses TRBV20-1 and TRBJ1-5; 7 nucleotides agree with TRBD1. This CDR3 spans 14 amino acids. Germline lookup yields CDR1 DFQATT and CDR2 SNEGSKA (reference sequence). Trimming cost V 5 bases and J 1 base; bases outside gene matches: 5. The CDR3 DNA reads TGCAGTGCTGACAGGGAAGGGAGCAATCAGCCCCAGCATTTT. Its protein product is CSADREGSNQPQHF.

The chain has TRBV28 and TRBJ2-1; no firm D call. This CDR3 comprises 15 residues. Trimming took 1 base from V and 2 from J, leaving 9 bases between them. The germline CDR1 and CDR2 sequences are MDHEN and SYDVKM. For the CDR3, the DNA is TGTGCCAGCAGTTTATCAAATCCACCCTACAATGAGCAGTTCTTC. This gives the protein CASSLSNPPYNEQFF.

This clonotype was counted many times. The rearrangement links TRBV4-3 to TRBJ2-5, with 10 bases identical to TRBD2. The CDR3 is 16 residues long. CDR1 and CDR2 from the germline V gene are LGHNA and YSLEER. After removal of 1 base from V and 5 bases from J, the junction contained 7 bases not matched to a gene. The CDR3 reads CASSQVIAGGPETQYF. CDR3 sequence (DNA): TGCGCCAGCAGCCAAGTGATAGCGGGAGGACCGGAGACCCAGTACTTC.

V and J are TRBV7-9 and TRBJ2-1; 8 nucleotides align to TRBD1. The CDR3 covers 16 residues. V trimming: 4 bases; J trimming: 10 bases; junction bases outside the gene matches: 15. Germline CDR1 and CDR2: SEHNR and FQNEAQ (reference sequence). CDR3 sequence: CASSSPPGQGRWEQFF. The CDR3 coding sequence is TGTGCCAGCAGCTCACCGCCAGGACAGGGACGATGGGAGCAGTTCTTC.